A single sample gave rise to the 8 T cell receptor beta chains below, sequenced in a study of shared clonotypes between healthy human individuals. TCRdb keeps only in-frame clones here, not all; method: immunoSEQ multiplex PCR. Of some 1 million clones listed, around 76% were seen once; the top ten hold 1.2% to 1.5%. Specimen: memory CD4+ T cells sorted from blood. Subset meaning: CD45RA-negative fraction. These TCRs come from a man younger than 35 in good health.

The J gene is TRBJ1-1, the V gene TRBV29-1; 9 bases align to TRBD1. CDR3 length equals 13 residues. The junction had 8 bases not matched to a gene; V was cut back by 6 bases and J by 6 bases. Per the germline V gene, CDR1 is SQVTM and CDR2 is ANQGSEA. DNA for the CDR3: TGCAGCGTCGCCGGGACAGGGAGCGCTGAAGCTTTCTTT. Its translation: CSVAGTGSAEAFF.

V is TRBV5-6 and J is TRBJ2-3; 8 bases are shared with TRBD1. The CDR3 has 16 residues. Germline CDR1 is SGHDT and CDR2 is YYEEEE. Germline trimming cut 4 bases from V and 6 bases from J; bases unmatched to any gene: 13. CDR3 amino acids: CASSPGTGDRGDTQYF. The CDR3 DNA reads as TGTGCCAGCAGCCCGGGGACAGGCGATCGGGGGGATACGCAGTATTTT.

The rearrangement uses TRBV5-5 and TRBJ2-1; D uncertain. Per germline, CDR1 SGHKS and CDR2 YYEKEE (reference sequence). Between the trimmed V and J ends, which lost 0 bases and 4 bases, there was a span of 8 bases. The CDR3 runs 14 residues. The CDR3 region is CASSLVGEYNEQFF. CDR3 coding DNA: TGTGCCAGCAGCTTGGTGGGCGAGTACAATGAGCAGTTCTTC.

CDR3 DNA: TGTGCCAGAAGCTCGGCTAGCGGGGGTTCCTACGAGCAGTACTTC. It yields the protein CARSSASGGSYEQYF. The chain uses TRBV5-3 and TRBJ2-7; 10 nucleotides agree with TRBD2. TRBV5-3 falls under the ORF class, with uncertain function. Trimming at V came to 3 bases and at J to 1 base, leaving 4 bases not matched to a gene. This CDR3 is 15 amino acids long.

As to this clone: The sample has other DNA sequences that encode this CDR3 too. V gene TRBV16 combines with J gene TRBJ1-3, with a possible D match to TRBD1 (5 bases). The V gene's germline CDR1 is KGHSY and CDR2 FQNENV. V gave up 0 bases and J gave up 3 bases, with 6 bases separating them. The CDR3 length is 14 residues. CDR3 nucleotides: TGTGCCAGCAGCCAATCAAGGGGTGGAAACACCATATATTTT. Translated, it gives CASSQSRGGNTIYF.

The chain couples TRBV6-5 to TRBJ1-6; 9 bases match TRBD1. CDR1 MNHEY and CDR2 SVGAGI come from the germline V gene. There are 14 residues in the CDR3. With 5 bases clipped from V and 14 bases from J, the junction kept 10 bases outside the gene matches. CDR3 nucleotides: TGTGCCAGCAGTACCGGGACAGGGACGAGGTCCCTCCACTTT. It yields the protein CASSTGTGTRSLHF.

The CDR3 DNA is TGTGCCTGGAGTGTAGCCGGGACAGAGCAGTACTTC. As protein: CAWSVAGTEQYF. The rearrangement uses TRBV30 and TRBJ2-7; a possible D gene is TRBD1 (6 bases). This CDR3 comprises 12 residues. V was cut by 0 bases and J by 7 bases, with 10 bases left in between. CDR1 and CDR2 (germline): GTSNPN, SVGIG (reference sequence).

This clone was found a few times. The V and J genes are TRBV29-1 and TRBJ1-1; TRBD1 agrees at 11 bases. The CDR3 is 15 residues long. The V and J ends lost 4 bases and 4 bases, in that order; junction bases with no gene match: 8. Germline V gene data show CDR1 as SQVTM and CDR2 as ANQGSEA. CDR3 sequence reads: CSVGLGTGGSTEAFF. CDR3 nucleotide sequence: TGCAGCGTTGGATTGGGGACAGGGGGGAGCACTGAAGCTTTCTTT.